This T cell receptor (beta chain) was recovered during a study of cytotoxic CD8 clonotypes in ibrutinib-treated CLL. Study information: After a median around 12 months on treatment (6 to 36), response samples were drawn.

V gave up 6 bases and J gave up 7 bases, with 22 bases separating them. Looked up from germline, CDR1 is MNHEY and CDR2 is SMNVEV (reference sequence). This CDR3 region has 16 residues. Profiling relied on immunoSEQ multiplex PCR, and the TCRdb table lists in-frame clones only, not all of them. Here the sample spans fewer than 35,000 clones, roughly 69% being singletons. TCR beta library input comprised roughly 2 micrograms of genomic DNA from cryopreserved PBMCs. This clonotype originated in a human donor with chronic lymphocytic leukemia. This chain uses TRBV27 with TRBJ2-1; D is uncertain. The sequenced sample was PBMCs, obtained after 24 months of ibrutinib treatment. CDR3 loop: CASSMGRAAPPNEQFF. The DNA for the CDR3 is TGTGCCAGCAGCATGGGCCGGGCCGCCCCCCCAAATGAGCAGTTCTTC.